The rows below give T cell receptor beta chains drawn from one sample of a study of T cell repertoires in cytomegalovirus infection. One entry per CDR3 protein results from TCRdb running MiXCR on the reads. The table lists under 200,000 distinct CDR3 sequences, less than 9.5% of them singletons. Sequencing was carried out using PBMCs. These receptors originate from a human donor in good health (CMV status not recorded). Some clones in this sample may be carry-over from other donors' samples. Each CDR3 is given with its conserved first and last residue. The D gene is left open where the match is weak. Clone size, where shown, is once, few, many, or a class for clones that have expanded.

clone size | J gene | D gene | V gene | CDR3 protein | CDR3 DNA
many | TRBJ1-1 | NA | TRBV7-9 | CASSHDDTNTEAFF | TGTGCCAGCAGCCACGACGACACGAACACTGAAGCTTTCTTT
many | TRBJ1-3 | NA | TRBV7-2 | CASSLGGSPTNTIYF | TGTGCCAGCAGCTTGGGCGGATCTCCCACGAACACCATATATTTT
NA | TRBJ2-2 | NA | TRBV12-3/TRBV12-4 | CASRISGVGGELFF | TGTGCCAGCAGAATTTCCGGGGTGGGCGGGGAGCTGTTTTTT
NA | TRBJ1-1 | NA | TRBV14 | CASSPGTGPRTKAFF | TGTGCCAGCAGCCCAGGAACAGGCCCAAGGACGAAAGCTTTCTTT
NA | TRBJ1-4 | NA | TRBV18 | CASSPSGADEKLFF | TGTGCCAGCTCACCGTCAGGGGCGGACGAAAAACTGTTTTTT
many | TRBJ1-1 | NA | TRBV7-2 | CASGSPGQDTEAFF | TGTGCCAGCGGCTCCCCGGGACAAGACACTGAAGCTTTCTTT
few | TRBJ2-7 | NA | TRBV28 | CASSLEGLERGEQYF | TGTGCCAGCAGTCTGGAAGGGCTGGAAAGGGGCGAGCAGTACTTC
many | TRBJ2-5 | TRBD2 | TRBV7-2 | CASSPRLAGGGETQYF | TGTGCCAGCAGCCCGAGACTAGCGGGAGGGGGGGAGACCCAGTACTTC
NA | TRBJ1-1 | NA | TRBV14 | CASSPRERLDTEAFF | TGTGCCAGCAGCCCCCGAGAAAGGTTGGACACTGAAGCTTTCTTT
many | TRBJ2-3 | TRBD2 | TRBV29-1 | CSVDLRTGTSGSTDTQYF | TGCAGCGTTGACCTACGAACCGGGACTAGCGGTAGCACAGATACGCAGTATTTT
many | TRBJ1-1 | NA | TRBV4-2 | CASSQEVVGTEAFF | TGTGCCAGCAGCCAAGAAGTCGTCGGCACTGAAGCTTTCTTT
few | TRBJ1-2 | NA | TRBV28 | CASSPRAGDGYTF | TGTGCCAGCAGCCCCCGGGCAGGGGATGGCTACACCTTC
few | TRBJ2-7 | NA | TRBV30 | CAWRNDEGGYEQYF | TGTGCCTGGAGGAATGATGAGGGGGGGTACGAGCAGTACTTC
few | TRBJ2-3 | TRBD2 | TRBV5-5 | CASSSTGLDSDTQYF | TGTGCCAGCAGCTCAACGGGACTAGATTCAGATACGCAGTATTTT
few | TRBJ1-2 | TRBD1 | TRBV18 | CASSPQELGTGSGYTF | TGTGCCAGCTCACCACAGGAACTCGGGACAGGGTCTGGCTACACCTTC
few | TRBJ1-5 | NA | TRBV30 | CAWGRVQPQHF | TGTGCCTGGGGAAGGGTTCAGCCCCAGCATTTT
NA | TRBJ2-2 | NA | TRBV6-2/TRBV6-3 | CASSRITRRDKNTGELFF | TGTGCCAGCAGTCGGATAACGCGCCGGGACAAGAACACCGGGGAGCTGTTTTTT
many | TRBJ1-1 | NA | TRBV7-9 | CASSLELVLEAFF | TGTGCCAGCAGCTTAGAGCTGGTGCTTGAAGCTTTCTTT
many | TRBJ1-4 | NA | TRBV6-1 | CASSEGYGVTVNEKLFF | TGTGCCAGCAGTGAAGGTTATGGAGTGACAGTTAATGAAAAACTGTTTTTT
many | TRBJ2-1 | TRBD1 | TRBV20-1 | CSALRRDRGDEQFF | TGCAGTGCTTTACGCCGGGACAGGGGCGATGAGCAGTTCTTC
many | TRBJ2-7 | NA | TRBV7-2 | CASSSQTIDEQYF | TGTGCCAGCAGCTCCCAAACTATAGACGAGCAGTACTTC
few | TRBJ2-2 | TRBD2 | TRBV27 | CASGSRGVTNTGELFF | TGTGCCAGCGGGTCGCGGGGGGTAACTAACACCGGGGAGCTGTTTTTT
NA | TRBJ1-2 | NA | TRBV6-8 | CASREGPNYGYTF | TGTGCCAGCAGGGAGGGACCTAACTATGGCTACACCTTC
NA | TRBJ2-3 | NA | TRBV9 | CASSAYGRKDDTQYF | TGTGCCAGCAGCGCCTACGGGAGAAAAGATGATACGCAGTATTTT
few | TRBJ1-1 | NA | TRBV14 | CASSQEDRGDTEAFF | TGTGCCAGCAGCCAAGAGGATAGGGGAGACACTGAAGCTTTCTTT
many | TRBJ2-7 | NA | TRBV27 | CASSLTQASASYEQYF | TGTGCCAGCAGTCTCACCCAAGCTAGCGCCTCCTACGAGCAGTACTTC
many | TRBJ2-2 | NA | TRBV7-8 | CASSLARTWVGELFF | TGTGCCAGCAGCTTAGCGCGGACGTGGGTCGGGGAGCTGTTTTTT
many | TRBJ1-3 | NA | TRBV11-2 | CASSLMGYGNTIYF | TGTGCCAGCAGCTTAATGGGGTACGGAAACACCATATATTTT
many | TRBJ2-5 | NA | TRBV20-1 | CSARVGETQYF | TGCAGTGCTAGAGTCGGGGAGACCCAGTACTTC
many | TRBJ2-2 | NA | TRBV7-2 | CASSLARHSGELFF | TGTGCCAGCAGCTTGGCAAGACATTCCGGGGAGCTGTTTTTT
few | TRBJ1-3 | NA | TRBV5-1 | CASSLESGGNTIYF | TGCGCCAGCAGCTTGGAGTCAGGAGGAAACACCATATATTTT
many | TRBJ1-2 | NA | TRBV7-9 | CASSPGVGESGYTF | TGTGCCAGCAGCCCGGGGGTCGGGGAAAGTGGCTACACCTTC
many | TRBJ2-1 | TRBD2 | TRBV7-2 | CASSLAIGRREVMDEQFF | TGTGCCAGCAGCTTAGCGATTGGTCGGCGGGAGGTGATGGATGAGCAGTTCTTC
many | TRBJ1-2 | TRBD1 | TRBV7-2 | CASSLIDRGGGYTF | TGTGCCAGCAGCTTAATCGACAGGGGAGGTGGCTACACCTTC
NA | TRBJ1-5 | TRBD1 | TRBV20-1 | CSASPQGNSNQPQHF | TGCAGTGCTAGCCCACAGGGGAACAGCAATCAGCCCCAGCATTTT
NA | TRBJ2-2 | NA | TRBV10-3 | CAIRGTENTGELFF | TGTGCCATCAGAGGTACCGAAAACACCGGGGAGCTGTTTTTT
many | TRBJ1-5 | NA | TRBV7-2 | CASSLFPNQPQHF | TGTGCCAGCAGCTTATTTCCCAATCAGCCCCAGCATTTT
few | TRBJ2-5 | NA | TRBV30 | CAWSLAETQYF | TGTGCCTGGAGCTTAGCAGAGACCCAGTACTTC
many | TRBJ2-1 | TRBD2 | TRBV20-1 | CSARGRGDNEQFF | TGCAGTGCTAGGGGGCGGGGGGACAATGAGCAGTTCTTC
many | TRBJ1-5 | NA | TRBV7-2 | CASSLASRGVGNQPQHF | TGTGCCAGCAGCTTAGCCAGTAGGGGGGTCGGCAATCAGCCCCAGCATTTT